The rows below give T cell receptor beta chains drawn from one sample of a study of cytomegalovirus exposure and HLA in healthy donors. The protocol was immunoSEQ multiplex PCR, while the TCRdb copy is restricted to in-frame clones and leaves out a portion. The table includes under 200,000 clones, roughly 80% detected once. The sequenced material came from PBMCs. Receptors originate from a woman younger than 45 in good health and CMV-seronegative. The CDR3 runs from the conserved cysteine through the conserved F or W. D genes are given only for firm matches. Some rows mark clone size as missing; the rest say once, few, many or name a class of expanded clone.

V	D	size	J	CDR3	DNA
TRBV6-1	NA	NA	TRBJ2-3	CASSGLHSTDTQYF	TGTGCCAGCAGCGGACTCCACTCCACAGATACGCAGTATTTT
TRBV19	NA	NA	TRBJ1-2	CASSIFPGQANYGYTF	TGTGCCAGTAGTATTTTCCCGGGACAAGCCAACTATGGCTACACCTTC
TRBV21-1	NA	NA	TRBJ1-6	CASSTLPGQGDLSGGSPLHF	TGTGCCAGCAGCACCCTTCCGGGACAGGGGGATTTAAGTGGTGGTTCACCCCTCCACTTT
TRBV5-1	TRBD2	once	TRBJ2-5	CASSALSGGNQETQYF	TGCGCCAGCAGCGCCCTTAGCGGGGGGAACCAAGAGACCCAGTACTTC
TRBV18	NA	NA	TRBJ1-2	CASSPGSQNYGYTF	TGTGCCAGCTCACCAGGGAGTCAGAACTATGGCTACACCTTC
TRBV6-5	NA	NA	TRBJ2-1	CASSRGTHNEQFF	TGTGCCAGCAGCCGGGGGACTCACAATGAGCAGTTCTTC
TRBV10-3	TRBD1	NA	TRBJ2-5	CATGQAGGKTQYF	TGTGCCACCGGACAGGCCGGAGGAAAGACCCAGTACTTC
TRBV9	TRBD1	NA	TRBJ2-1	CASSVGGTGGYNEQFF	TGTGCCAGCAGCGTAGGAGGGACAGGGGGATACAATGAGCAGTTCTTC
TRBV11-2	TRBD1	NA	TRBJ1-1	CASSPTGGWGTEAFF	TGTGCCAGCAGCCCTACAGGGGGCTGGGGCACTGAAGCTTTCTTT
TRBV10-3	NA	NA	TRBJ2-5	CAISESGLQETQYF	TGTGCCATCAGTGAGTCAGGACTACAAGAGACCCAGTACTTC
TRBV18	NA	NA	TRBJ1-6	CASSPQHARGSSYNSPLHF	TGTGCCAGCTCACCACAACACGCGCGGGGGAGCTCCTATAATTCACCCCTCCACTTT
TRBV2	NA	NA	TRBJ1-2	CASSESSYGYTF	TGTGCCAGCAGTGAATCTTCGTATGGCTACACCTTC
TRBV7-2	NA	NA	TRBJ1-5	CASSLGTRENQPQHF	TGTGCCAGCAGCTTAGGTACAAGGGAGAATCAGCCCCAGCATTTT
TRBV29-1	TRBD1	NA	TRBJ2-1	CSVAWTGGNEQFF	TGCAGCGTTGCGTGGACAGGGGGGAATGAGCAGTTCTTC
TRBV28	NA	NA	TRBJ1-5	CASSLAGGNQPQHF	TGTGCCAGCAGTTTGGCCGGGGGCAATCAGCCCCAGCATTTT
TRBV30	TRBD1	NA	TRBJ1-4	CAWSRQGGEKLFF	TGTGCCTGGAGTCGGCAGGGGGGTGAAAAACTGTTTTTT
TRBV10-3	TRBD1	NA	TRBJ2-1	CAITATGNSIDEQFF	TGTGCCATCACCGCGACAGGGAATAGCATCGATGAGCAGTTCTTC
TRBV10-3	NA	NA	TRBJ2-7	CAISDLDRLQKQYF	TGTGCCATCAGTGACCTTGACAGGCTGCAAAAGCAGTACTTC
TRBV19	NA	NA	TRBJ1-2	CASSIDPSVSPEGYTF	TGTGCCAGTAGTATAGATCCGTCCGTGTCCCCTGAGGGCTACACCTTC
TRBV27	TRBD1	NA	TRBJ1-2	CASSLMQGARKGGYTF	TGTGCCAGCAGTTTAATGCAGGGGGCGAGGAAAGGCGGCTACACCTTC
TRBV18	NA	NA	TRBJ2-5	CASSPGLGGAQYF	TGTGCCAGCTCGCCGGGACTCGGGGGAGCCCAGTACTTC
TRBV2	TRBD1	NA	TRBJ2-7	CASSVDRRTYEQYF	TGTGCCAGCAGTGTGGACAGGCGAACCTACGAGCAGTACTTC
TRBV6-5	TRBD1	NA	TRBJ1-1	CASGRQGRNTEAFF	TGTGCCAGCGGCAGACAGGGAAGGAACACTGAAGCTTTCTTT
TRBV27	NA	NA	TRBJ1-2	CASSFRQGSGYTF	TGTGCCAGCAGTTTTCGGCAGGGTAGTGGCTACACCTTC
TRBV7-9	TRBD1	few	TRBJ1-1	CASSRWTGANTEAFF	TGTGCCAGCAGCCGGTGGACAGGAGCGAACACTGAAGCTTTCTTT
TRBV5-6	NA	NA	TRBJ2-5	CASSLYREETQYF	TGTGCCAGCAGCTTGTACAGAGAAGAGACCCAGTACTTC
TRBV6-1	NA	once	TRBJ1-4	CASSKDSREGKLFF	TGTGCCAGCAGCAAGGACAGCCGGGAGGGGAAACTGTTTTTT
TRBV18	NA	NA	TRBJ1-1	CASSPTGIENTEAFF	TGTGCCAGCTCACCGACGGGAATAGAGAACACTGAAGCTTTCTTT
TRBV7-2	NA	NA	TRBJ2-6	CASSFSFSGANVLTF	TGTGCCAGCAGCTTCTCCTTTTCTGGGGCCAACGTCCTGACTTTC